One and the same sample provided the 9 T cell receptor beta chains below, sequenced in a study of T cells after yellow fever vaccination. Using its own MiXCR run on the 5' RACE reads, TCRdb lists one record per CDR3 protein. The sample has nearly 350,000 distinct CDR3 sequences, roughly 8% seen once. This specimen consisted of PBMCs, obtained roughly 46 days after the first yellow fever vaccination. The source is a young man who received the YFV17D yellow fever vaccine.

This clonotype was detected a few times. J is TRBJ2-1 and V is TRBV9; 7 bases align to TRBD2. Germline V gives CDR1 SGDLS, CDR2 YYNGEE. This CDR3 contains 15 residues. V lost 0 bases to trimming and J lost 4 bases; unmatched junction nucleotides: 4. CDR3 amino acids: CASSVVASGYNEQFF. DNA for the CDR3: TGTGCCAGCAGCGTAGTTGCTAGCGGATACAATGAGCAGTTCTTC.

This rearrangement joins TRBV7-2 to TRBJ2-2; 9 bases match TRBD1. Trimming cost V 5 bases and J 5 bases; bases outside gene matches: 6. Germline CDR1 and CDR2: SGHTA and FQGNSA. This CDR3 contains 15 residues. CDR3 in amino acids: CASSTGQGLTGELFF. CDR3 in DNA: TGTGCCAGCAGCACCGGACAGGGGTTAACCGGGGAGCTGTTTTTT.

The genes are TRBV5-1 and TRBJ1-4; D unclear. Trimming left V 4 bases short and J 0 bases short, with 10 bases between. The CDR3 has 15 amino acids. From germline, CDR1 is SGHRS and CDR2 YFSETQ. The CDR3 DNA reads as TGCGCCAGCAGCCCCACGAGTGCAACTAATGAAAAACTGTTTTTT. Translating gives CASSPTSATNEKLFF. Looking up the rest from reference TRBV5-1 and TRBJ1-4 gives the full variable domain: KAGVTQTPRYLIKTRGQQVTLSCSPISGHRSVSWYQQTPGQGLQFLFEYFSETQRNKGNFPGRFSGRQFSNSRSEMNVSTLELGDSALYLCASSPTSATNEKLFFGSGTQLSVL.

This clonotype was seen more than once but under ten times. This chain joins TRBV20-1 and TRBJ1-2; D is ambiguous. Between the trimmed V and J ends, which lost 4 bases and 8 bases, there was a span of 17 bases. Germline lookup yields CDR1 DFQATT and CDR2 SNEGSKA (reference sequence). This CDR3 comprises 13 residues. CDR3 DNA sequence: TGCAGTGCTACCTCGACCGGCTTCGGCGGCTACACCTTC. Amino acid sequence: CSATSTGFGGYTF.

A few counts support this clonotype. The chain combines TRBV6-5 with TRBJ1-1; the D is unclear. The CDR3 covers 14 residues. Between the trimmed V and J ends, which lost 3 bases and 1 base, there was a span of 9 bases. Germline values: CDR1 MNHEY, CDR2 SVGAGI. The CDR3 is CASSYGQENTEAFF. The DNA for the CDR3 is TGTGCCAGCAGTTATGGGCAGGAGAACACTGAAGCTTTCTTT.

The chain links TRBV10-3 to TRBJ2-7; no firm D call. This CDR3 is 12 amino acids long. Trimming removed 4 bases from V and 4 bases from J, with 8 bases in between. Germline V gene data show CDR1 as ENHRY and CDR2 as SYGVKD. CDR3 in amino acids: CAISVGSYEQYF. CDR3 sequence (DNA): TGTGCCATCAGTGTAGGAAGTTACGAGCAGTACTTC.

The J gene is TRBJ2-7, the V gene TRBV27, with D maybe TRBD1 (6 bases). Germline V gene lookup returns CDR1 MNHEY and CDR2 SMNVEV (reference sequence). V was trimmed by 5 bases and J by 3 bases, leaving 20 bases between them. CDR3 size: 16 residues. Here the CDR3 DNA reads TGTGCCAGCAGTCATTATCCTACGACGACAGGCTACGAGCAGTACTTC. This encodes CASSHYPTTTGYEQYF.

This clonotype occurred a few times. V gene TRBV4-1 combines with J gene TRBJ1-2; D uncertain. CDR1 and CDR2 from the germline V gene are MGHRA and YSYEKL. The CDR3 is 14 residues long. The V end was cut by 0 bases, the J end by 2 bases, with 7 bases between. The CDR3 DNA reads TGCGCCAGCAGCCAAGAAGTAAGGAACTATGGCTACACCTTC. Its translation is CASSQEVRNYGYTF.

J is TRBJ1-2 and V is TRBV20-1; no definite D call. The CDR3 is made up of 13 amino acids. The germline V gene has CDR1 DFQATT and CDR2 SNEGSKA (reference sequence). Trimming took 5 bases from V and 4 from J, leaving 14 bases between them. CDR3 nucleotides: TGCAGTGCTGAAGTTCGGGAAGGCTATGGCTACACCTTC. Translating it yields CSAEVREGYGYTF.